Below, 21 T cell receptor beta chains from the same sample are listed, as sequenced in a study of OX40 agonist ivuxolimab in advanced cancers. Repertoires were generated with immunoSEQ multiplex PCR, while TCRdb's copy carries only in-frame clones and drops some. Of roughly 40,000 clones in the sample, 80% to 90% are singletons; the top ten hold over 10%. Sequences were derived from CD4+ or CD8+ T cells sorted from blood, sampled in a trial of the OX40 agonist ivuxolimab. The receptors originated from an adult with an advanced solid tumor such as melanoma, head and neck, liver or kidney cancer.

The rearrangement joins TRBV25-1 to TRBJ2-1; D is unclear. Trimming cost V 4 bases and J 7 bases, with 5 bases left between them. Germline V gives CDR1 MGHDK, CDR2 SYGVNS. This CDR3 has 11 residues. CDR3 DNA: TGTGCCAGCAGTGTTAGGAATGAGCAGTTCTTC. It encodes CASSVRNEQFF.

V usage is TRBV27 and J usage is TRBJ2-2; no clear D gene. V was shortened by 4 bases and J by 6 bases, with 6 bases between the two germline ends. CDR3 length equals 12 residues. Per germline, CDR1 MNHEY and CDR2 SMNVEV (reference sequence). CDR3 protein: CASSWASGELFF. As DNA, the CDR3 is TGTGCCAGCAGTTGGGCCTCCGGGGAGCTGTTTTTT.

The V gene is TRBV4-1, the J gene TRBJ1-4; unclear D gene. CDR1 is MGHRA and CDR2 is YSYEKL in the germline V gene. There are 15 residues in the CDR3. V gave up 0 bases and J gave up 4 bases, with 9 bases separating them. CDR3 region: CASSQEPQDNEKLFF. CDR3 nucleotides: TGCGCCAGCAGCCAAGAGCCCCAGGATAATGAAAAACTGTTTTTT.

The chain combines TRBV9 with TRBJ2-7; D might be TRBD2 (6 bases). Germline V gives CDR1 SGDLS, CDR2 YYNGEE. The CDR3 runs 15 residues. V gave up 0 bases and J gave up 2 bases, with 12 bases separating them. The chain's CDR3 is CASSVEGTEPYEQYF. The CDR3 DNA reads TGTGCCAGCAGCGTAGAAGGGACTGAGCCCTACGAGCAGTACTTC.

The chain recombines TRBV7-9 with TRBJ2-1, with D perhaps matching TRBD2 (7 bases). V lost 3 bases to trimming and J lost 7 bases, with 16 bases between them. CDR3 size: 15 residues. Germline V CDR1 and CDR2: SEHNR, FQNEAQ (reference sequence). The CDR3 sequence is CASSFAGARLNEQFF. CDR3 nucleotides: TGTGCCAGCAGCTTTGCGGGGGCACGCCTTAATGAGCAGTTCTTC.

Here the CDR3 reads CASSQVALKNSPLHF. The DNA of the CDR3 is TGCGCCAGCAGCCAAGTAGCACTGAAAAATTCACCCCTCCACTTT. V usage is TRBV4-1 and J usage is TRBJ1-6; D unresolved. This CDR3 contains 15 residues. Deletions cut 1 base from V and 7 bases from J, with 11 bases between. Germline values: CDR1 MGHRA, CDR2 YSYEKL.

J is TRBJ2-2 and V is TRBV4-1; D is possibly TRBD1 (5 bases). The CDR3 contains 12 residues. Germline V gene lookup returns CDR1 MGHRA and CDR2 YSYEKL. The germline V and J ends were trimmed by 8 bases and 7 bases, with 11 bases remaining between them. Written as DNA, the CDR3 is TGCGCCAGCGGACAATCTCACGGGGAGCTGTTTTTT. Amino acids: CASGQSHGELFF.

J is TRBJ2-7 and V is TRBV6-1; D gene uncertain. Per the germline V gene, CDR1 is MNHNS and CDR2 is SASEGT. Trimming stripped 10 bases from V and 3 bases from J, with 19 bases between. The CDR3 consists of 14 residues. This chain's CDR3 is CATTSTVRIYEQYF. The DNA for the CDR3 is TGTGCCACCACCTCGACCGTTAGAATCTACGAGCAGTACTTC.

The sample holds a few counts of this clone. The chain couples TRBV27 to TRBJ1-6; 7 positions agree with TRBD1. Trimming removed 7 bases from V and 9 bases from J; junction bases left unmatched: 12. This CDR3 has 15 residues. Germline lookup yields CDR1 MNHEY and CDR2 SMNVEV (reference sequence). The CDR3 DNA reads as TGTGCCAGCACCATATACACAGGGGCTGGTTCACCCCTCCACTTT. This encodes CASTIYTGAGSPLHF.

The chain recombines TRBV29-1 with TRBJ2-5; TRBD2 agrees at 16 bases. V shed 8 bases and J 5 bases; nucleotides not matched to a gene: 8. This CDR3 region has 15 residues. From germline, CDR1 is SQVTM and CDR2 ANQGSEA. The CDR3 region is CSLGTSGRAGETQYF. The CDR3 nucleotides are TGCAGCCTCGGGACTAGCGGGAGGGCCGGGGAGACCCAGTACTTC.

This chain connects TRBV27 to TRBJ1-3; tentatively, D is TRBD1 (6 bases). The ends were cut back, 0 bases at V and 5 bases at J, with 8 bases in the middle. CDR1 is MNHEY, CDR2 SMNVEV, per germline (reference sequence). The CDR3 is made up of 14 amino acids. The CDR3 region has the DNA TGTGCCAGCAGTTTATCAAGGGACAGAAACACCATATATTTT. Its protein product is CASSLSRDRNTIYF.

The genes are TRBV7-9 and TRBJ2-7; unclear D gene. Germline CDR1 SEHNR, CDR2 FQNEAQ (reference sequence). The CDR3 runs 13 residues. V lost 5 bases, J lost 3 bases, and 11 bases lay in between. The DNA of the CDR3 is TGTGCCAGCAGCCCCTATGGCGGCTACGAGCAGTACTTC. Translated: CASSPYGGYEQYF. The full variable domain, rest sourced from reference TRBV7-9 and TRBJ2-7, is DTGVSQNPRHKITKRGQNVTFRCDPISEHNRLYWYRQTLGQGPEFLTYFQNEAQLEKSRLLSDRFSAERPKGSFSTLEIQRTEQGDSAMYLCASSPYGGYEQYFGPGTRLTVT.

The rearrangement uses TRBV18 and TRBJ2-7; no definite D call. This CDR3 has 14 residues. The V end was cut by 6 bases, the J end by 0 bases, with 12 bases between. Germline loops: CDR1 KGHSH, CDR2 LQKENI. As DNA, the CDR3 is TGTGCCAGCTCCCCGGGCCCTAGCTCCTACGAGCAGTACTTC. Translated: CASSPGPSSYEQYF.

This chain connects TRBV11-3 to TRBJ2-2, with D hard to call. This CDR3 has 13 amino acids. Between the trimmed V and J ends, which lost 2 bases and 7 bases, there was a span of 8 bases. Germline V lookup: CDR1 SGHNT, CDR2 YENEEA. CDR3 DNA: TGTGCCAGCAGCTTAAATTTGATCGGGGAGCTGTTTTTT. Residues: CASSLNLIGELFF. Full variable domain (rest looked up from reference TRBV11-3 and TRBJ2-2): EAGVVQSPRYKIIEKKQPVAFWCNPISGHNTLYWYLQNLGQGPELLIRYENEEAVDDSQLPKDRFSAERLKGVDSTLKIQPAELGDSAVYLCASSLNLIGELFFGEGSRLTVL.

This chain connects TRBV4-1 to TRBJ2-4; TRBD2 might be the D (5 bases). V was clipped by 4 bases and J by 0 bases, with 10 bases between them. The CDR3 extends over 15 amino acids. Germline assignment: CDR1 MGHRA and CDR2 YSYEKL. The CDR3 nucleotides read TGCGCCAGCAGCCCCGAACGGGAAGCCAAAAACATTCAGTACTTC. This codes for CASSPEREAKNIQYF.

This chain connects TRBV4-1 to TRBJ1-2; D may be TRBD1 (6 bases). The CDR3 covers 14 residues. The V and J ends lost 1 base and 4 bases respectively, with 10 bases between them. The V gene's germline CDR1 is MGHRA and CDR2 YSYEKL. This CDR3 is CASSQVQGIYGYTF. The CDR3, as DNA: TGCGCCAGCAGCCAAGTCCAGGGGATCTATGGCTACACCTTC.

The J gene is TRBJ2-7, the V gene TRBV30; 8 bases are shared with TRBD1. The CDR3 is 14 amino acids. From germline, CDR1 is GTSNPN and CDR2 SVGIG (reference sequence). Trimming took 3 bases from V and 6 from J; bases not matched to a gene: 10. Here the CDR3 reads CAWRGETGVSEQYF. The CDR3 nucleotides read TGTGCCTGGAGGGGCGAGACAGGGGTTAGCGAGCAGTACTTC.

This sequence joins TRBV15 and TRBJ2-1, with TRBD2 matching 13 bases. CDR1 and CDR2 from the germline V gene are LNHNV and YYDKDF (reference sequence). The junction had 0 bases not matched to a gene; V was cut back by 5 bases and J by 2 bases. The CDR3 has 15 amino acids. The CDR3 nucleotides read TGTGCCACCAGCGGACTAGCGGGGGCCTACAATGAGCAGTTCTTC. This codes for CATSGLAGAYNEQFF.

The chain uses TRBV27 and TRBJ2-5; 10 bases line up with TRBD2. Germline assignment: CDR1 MNHEY and CDR2 SMNVEV (reference sequence). This CDR3 has 14 residues. With 3 bases clipped from V and 5 bases from J, the junction kept 3 bases outside the gene matches. CDR3 residues: CASSFLAGVETQYF. DNA of the CDR3: TGTGCCAGCAGTTTCCTAGCGGGAGTGGAGACCCAGTACTTC.

V usage is TRBV9 and J usage is TRBJ1-2; no clear D gene. CDR1 is SGDLS, CDR2 YYNGEE, per germline. Trimming pared 3 bases from V and 0 bases from J, leaving 6 bases between. The CDR3 runs to 13 residues. The CDR3 DNA follows: TGTGCCAGCAGCGGCATACCTAACTATGGCTACACCTTC. It translates to CASSGIPNYGYTF.

J is TRBJ1-4 and V is TRBV7-9; no clear D. Trimming removed 2 bases at V and 8 bases at J, with 12 bases between. Germline values: CDR1 SEHNR, CDR2 FQNEAQ (reference sequence). This CDR3 spans 14 amino acids. CDR3 loop: CASSLSTGFEKLFF. The CDR3 DNA follows: TGTGCCAGCAGCTTATCGACGGGTTTCGAAAAACTGTTTTTT.